This T cell receptor (beta chain) was recovered during a study of blood T cell repertoires in COVID-19. Study information: The cDNA or gDNA used as material had been derived from T cells, B-cell-depleted T cells, or PBMCs.

Trimming cost V 5 bases and J 5 bases; bases outside gene matches: 7. This CDR3 has 14 amino acids. Germline CDR1 GTSNPN, CDR2 SVGIG (reference sequence). Profiling relied on immunoSEQ multiplex PCR, and the TCRdb table lists in-frame clones only, not all of them. The table has some 20,000 clones, roughly 85% seen once. The sequence was collected from a man at least 80 years old with acute or convalescent COVID-19. Sample: peripheral blood. V usage is TRBV30 and J usage is TRBJ1-1, with 11 bases matching TRBD1. The CDR3 DNA follows: TGTGCCTGGGCGGACAGGGGGCTAGTAACTGAAGCTTTCTTT. Translating gives CAWADRGLVTEAFF.